This TCR beta chain was profiled in a study of identical twins (dated by TCRdb to 2015 to 2016). About the full investigation: To test whether fetal clonotypes persist, this study deep-sequenced TCR alpha and beta repertoires from monozygotic twins, from unrelated adults of various ages, and from cord blood. Replicate twin experiments were performed at different times using different library preparation protocols to rule out contamination.

In the case of this clonotype: The antigen it binds to is not known. No much larger clone exists at a distance of one base, and base qualities are not known.

The investigation overall reported the following: Invariant T cells such as MAIT and iNKT could partly confound zero-insertion analyses, though diverse VJ usage argued against this for most clonotypes. Abundant cord blood beta clonotypes had fewer insertions, young adult naive repertoires showed a similar but weaker trend, and memory repertoires showed no such trend. Out-of-frame TCR alpha sequences shared between twins showed an excess of low generation-probability sequences compared with coincidental sharing between unrelated individuals. Because the same donors could not be followed over many years, the conclusions relied on cross-sectional statistical analysis. A weaker excess of twin sharing was found in beta out-of-frame sequences because the signal-to-noise ratio was lowered by fewer shared sequences. Recombination models systematically underestimated out-of-frame TCR alpha sharing in monozygotic twins but agreed with sharing between unrelated individuals.

Every donor in the study was a healthy Caucasian. Three pairs of female monozygotic twins, all aged roughly 18 to 30 years, made up the twin cohort. Positive isolation kits from Invitrogen were used to isolate CD4+ and CD8+ T cell populations. Looking up the germline V gene yields CDR1 SGDLS and CDR2 YYNGEE. From the cysteine up to the phenylalanine, the CDR3 has a length of 14 residues. Just the 42-base CDR3 DNA is kept, in frame starting at base 1. Trimming removed 0 bases from V and 4 bases from J, leaving 11 bases between the germline ends. Receptors were amplified or captured by 5' RACE. TCRdb records Illumina HiSeq 2000 as the sequencer. A universal primer binding site was added through template switching, and the final cDNA carried a unique molecular identifier so that TCR cDNA molecules could be counted accurately. Specific primers in the conserved constant-segment region were used to synthesize first-strand cDNA for the TCR alpha and beta chains. To control for contamination, every cDNA library carried two barcodes: a SMART-Mk sample barcode plus Illumina barcodes. TruSeq adapter sequences and Illumina sample barcodes were added in two successive PCR steps. The Illumina HiSeq platform was used with custom primers to sequence TCR alpha and beta cDNA libraries. The authors' analysis ran thus. MiGEC was used to process raw reads and extract unique molecular identifiers, and MiXCR was used to find CDR3 positions. Recombination models were inferred per individual with the repgenHMM and IGoR tools using an EM algorithm. The tcR package in R was used for shared clonotype analysis, with sharing normalized by the product of cloneset sizes. To study raw recombination without the effects of thymic and clonal selection, out-of-frame nonproductive sequences were analyzed. Through fastp at Q25 and MiXCR, TCRdb rebuilt clones from the public reads, retaining in-frame beta chains. Here each entry gathers all rows of one CDR3 protein and keeps the most common genes and DNA. In this record, the V and J calls reflect TCRdb's handling and not the investigators' own analysis. The sample has some 240,000 distinct CDR3 sequences on record, about 8.3% of them singletons. The ten largest clones add up to around 3% of the sample.

The sample also formed part of further work on yellow fever vaccine responses in identical twins. Per the second study: According to the authors, the vaccine-induced T cell response in identical twins seemed to be partly convergent and partly specific to each individual. The study precisely tracked vaccine-responding T cell clones in identical twins.

Input material: CD8+ T cells sorted from blood. This sequence uses TRBV9 and TRBJ2-7, with an unclear D gene assignment. This clonotype was sampled from a woman in her late teens or twenties in good health. The DNA is TGTGCCAGCAGCGTAGGAAAGGATCGGTACGAGCAGTACTTC. Protein translation: CASSVGKDRYEQYF.